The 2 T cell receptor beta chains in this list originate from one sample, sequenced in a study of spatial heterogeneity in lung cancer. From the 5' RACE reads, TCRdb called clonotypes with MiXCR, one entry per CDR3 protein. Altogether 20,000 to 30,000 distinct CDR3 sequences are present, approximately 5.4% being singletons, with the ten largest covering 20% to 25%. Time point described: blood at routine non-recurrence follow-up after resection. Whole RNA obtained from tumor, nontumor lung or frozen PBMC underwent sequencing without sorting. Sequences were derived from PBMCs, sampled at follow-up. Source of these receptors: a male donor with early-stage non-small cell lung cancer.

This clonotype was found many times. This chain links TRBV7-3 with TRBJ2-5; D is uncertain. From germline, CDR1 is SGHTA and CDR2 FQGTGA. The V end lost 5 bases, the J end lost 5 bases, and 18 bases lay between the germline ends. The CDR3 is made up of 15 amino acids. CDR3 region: CASSRRSTTGETQYF. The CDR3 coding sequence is TGTGCCAGCAGCCGACGGTCCACTACGGGCGAGACCCAGTACTTC.

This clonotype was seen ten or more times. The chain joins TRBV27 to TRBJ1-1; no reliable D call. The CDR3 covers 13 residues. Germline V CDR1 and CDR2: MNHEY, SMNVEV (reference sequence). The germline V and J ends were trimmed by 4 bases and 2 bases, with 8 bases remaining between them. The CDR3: CASSSIRNTEAFF. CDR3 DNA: TGTGCCAGCAGTTCCATCCGCAACACTGAAGCTTTCTTT.